These 20 T cell receptor beta chains were sequenced from one sample in a study of T cells in Graves' hyperthyroidism and ophthalmopathy. There were TCR beta CDR3 regions amplified from RNA transcripts. The study used the HTBI primer set for a first-round RT-PCR of the TCR CDR3. TCRdb reanalysed the multiplex PCR reads using MiXCR and keeps one entry per CDR3 protein. The sample carries 380,000 or so distinct CDR3 sequences, 14% recorded once. Sequenced material: blood. The receptors come from a woman between 25 and 40 years old with Graves' hyperthyroidism.

This clonotype came up many times. V is TRBV6-2 or TRBV6-3 and J is TRBJ2-1; D possibly corresponds to TRBD2 (5 bases). The germline V and J ends were trimmed by 6 bases and 9 bases, with 21 bases remaining between them. CDR1 is MNHEY, CDR2 SVGEGT, per germline. CDR3 size: 15 residues. For the CDR3, the DNA is TGTGCCAGCAGCAGCCACCGGGGATTAATGGGTGAGCAGTTCTTC. This translates into CASSSHRGLMGEQFF.

Only a few counts were recorded for this clonotype. V gene TRBV3-1 combines with J gene TRBJ2-3; maybe TRBD2 (5 bases). The CDR3 runs to 15 residues. Germline V gene sequence: CDR1 LGHDT, CDR2 YNNKEL (reference sequence). Trimming shortened V by 4 bases and J by 5 bases, and 16 bases separated the two germline ends. CDR3 sequence (DNA): TGTGCCAGCAGCCCTTCGGGATGGGAACGAGATACGCAGTATTTT. Amino acids: CASSPSGWERDTQYF.

The chain links TRBV6-2 or TRBV6-3 to TRBJ1-6; TRBD1 is a possible D gene (5 bases). The V gene's germline CDR1 is MNHEY and CDR2 SVGEGT. Trimming removed 5 bases from V and 9 bases from J, with 17 bases in between. The CDR3 consists of 15 residues. CDR3 loop: CASSAVTEMTSPLHF. DNA of the CDR3: TGTGCCAGCAGTGCGGTGACAGAAATGACTTCACCCCTCCACTTT.

This clonotype was detected only once. This chain joins TRBV19 and TRBJ1-5; no clear D. CDR3 length: 12 residues. Trimming removed 8 bases from V and 4 bases from J, with 9 bases in between. Germline V gene lookup returns CDR1 LNHDA and CDR2 SQIVND (reference sequence). CDR3 coding DNA: TGTGCCAGTGGCCCCTGGAATCAGCCCCAGCATTTT. This encodes CASGPWNQPQHF.

This clonotype was found many times. The V call is TRBV14, the J call TRBJ2-7; 9 nucleotides match TRBD1. The J segment lost 4 bases and the V segment lost 1 base, leaving 5 bases of the junction unmatched. Germline V gene sequence: CDR1 SGHDN, CDR2 FVKESK. This CDR3 has 15 amino acids. The CDR3 nucleotides are TGTGCCAGCAGCCAAGCCCGTGGACAGGGGTACGAGCAGTACTTC. It is translated as CASSQARGQGYEQYF.

In the case of this clonotype: A read error may be the cause here, since a much bigger clone is one base away. The chain joins TRBV28 to TRBJ1-5; D remains ambiguous. The V gene's germline CDR1 is MDHEN and CDR2 SYDVKM. This CDR3 spans 12 amino acids. Here the CDR3 reads CASEGVRQPRHF. DNA of the CDR3: TGTGCCAGCGAGGGAGTTCGGCAGCCCCGGCATTTT. The complete variable domain, with remaining parts taken from reference TRBV28 and TRBJ1-5, reads DVKVTQSSRYLVKRTGEKVFLECVQDMDHENMFWYRQDPGLGLRLIYFSYDVKMKEKGDIPEGYSVSREKKERFSLILESASTNQTSMYLCASEGVRQPRHFGDGTRLSIL.

This clonotype was observed at least ten times. The gene calls are TRBV6-4 and TRBJ1-4, with 9 bases identical to TRBD1. Germline V CDR1 and CDR2: MRHNA, SNTAGT. The CDR3 has 17 residues. Losses at the gene ends were 6 bases for V and 0 bases for J; bases not matched to a gene: 8. The CDR3 loop reads CASRDGGQGTTNEKLFF. The CDR3 DNA is TGTGCCAGCAGGGACGGGGGACAGGGAACAACTAATGAAAAACTGTTTTTT.

This clonotype has ten or more counts. This chain uses TRBV12-3 or TRBV12-4 with TRBJ2-2; tentative D call: TRBD2 (5 bases). V dropped 6 bases and J dropped 1 base, with 12 bases sitting between them. The length of the CDR3 is 15 residues. CDR3 in amino acids: CASSHPRGNTGELFF. DNA of the CDR3: TGTGCCAGCAGCCACCCCCGGGGGAACACCGGGGAGCTGTTTTTT.

This clonotype has a handful of counts. The chain carries TRBV11-2 and TRBJ2-3; D unclear. Deletions cut 4 bases from V and 3 bases from J, with 8 bases between. The CDR3 covers 13 residues. Germline values: CDR1 SGHAT, CDR2 FQNNGV. Here the CDR3 reads CASSWSVTDTQYF. CDR3 sequence (DNA): TGTGCCAGCAGCTGGTCAGTGACAGATACGCAGTATTTT.

The chain combines TRBV7-9 with TRBJ1-3, with D tentatively TRBD1 (5 bases). The CDR3 has 15 residues. The V end lost 3 bases, the J end lost 0 bases, and 9 bases lay between the germline ends. Germline CDR1 SEHNR, CDR2 FQNEAQ (reference sequence). CDR3 region: CASSFRDGSGNTIYF. The DNA for the CDR3 is TGTGCCAGCAGCTTCCGGGACGGCTCTGGAAACACCATATATTTT.

This clonotype was picked up many times. The chain has TRBV28 and TRBJ2-1, with 10 nucleotides matching TRBD2. V lost 10 bases to trimming and J lost 8 bases; unmatched junction nucleotides: 14. Germline CDR1 MDHEN, CDR2 SYDVKM. This CDR3 is built from 15 residues. The CDR3: CATNKASGRTDEQFF. The CDR3 DNA is TGTGCCACCAATAAGGCTAGCGGGAGAACTGATGAGCAGTTCTTC.

This clonotype was seen at least ten times. The CDR3 region is CASSYTGTSGFNEQFF. The CDR3 DNA reads TGTGCCAGCAGCTACACCGGGACTAGCGGTTTCAATGAGCAGTTCTTC. The chain employs TRBV7-2 and TRBJ2-1; 11 positions agree with TRBD2. V shed 4 bases and J 6 bases; nucleotides not matched to a gene: 8. CDR3 length: 16 residues. Germline V lookup: CDR1 SGHTA, CDR2 FQGNSA.

The chain employs TRBV19 and TRBJ2-6; D uncertain. The germline V gene encodes CDR1 LNHDA and CDR2 SQIVND (reference sequence). The CDR3 extends over 15 amino acids. Trimming cost V 9 bases and J 4 bases, with 16 bases left between them. CDR3 residues: CARDPLSRGANVLTF. CDR3 bases: TGTGCCAGAGATCCCCTCTCCCGCGGGGCCAACGTCCTGACTTTC.

The V call is TRBV6-6, the J call TRBJ2-4, with D perhaps matching TRBD2 (6 bases). The V gene's germline CDR1 is MNHNY and CDR2 SVGAGI (reference sequence). Trimming stripped 6 bases from V and 5 bases from J, with 14 bases between. CDR3 size: 14 residues. CDR3 in DNA: TGTGCCAGCAGCTCCGGGTGGGAGGAAAACATTCAGTACTTC. It is translated as CASSSGWEENIQYF.

This clonotype was recorded many times. The V and J genes are TRBV20-1 and TRBJ2-5, with D possibly being TRBD1 (6 bases). The CDR3 covers 13 residues. Germline loops: CDR1 DFQATT, CDR2 SNEGSKA (reference sequence). In DNA, the CDR3 is TGCAGCTGCAGGGCTACAGGGATAGAGACCCAGTACTTC. Protein sequence: CSCRATGIETQYF.

This clonotype showed up just a few times. This chain links TRBV19 with TRBJ2-1; TRBD2 might be the D (7 bases). The V gene's germline CDR1 is LNHDA and CDR2 SQIVND (reference sequence). V dropped 1 base and J dropped 9 bases, with 13 bases sitting between them. The CDR3 has 14 amino acids. CDR3 coding DNA: TGTGCCAGTAGTATAGGTCAACGGGGGGCTGAGCAGTTCTTC. It encodes CASSIGQRGAEQFF.

The table lists this clonotype with many counts. The chain joins TRBV28 to TRBJ2-7, with D unresolved. The CDR3 consists of 12 residues. V was trimmed by 7 bases and J by 3 bases, leaving 10 bases between them. CDR1 is MDHEN, CDR2 SYDVKM, per germline. This CDR3 reads CASKTNGYEQYF. The CDR3 bases are TGTGCCAGCAAGACAAATGGCTACGAGCAGTACTTC. Looking up the rest from reference TRBV28 and TRBJ2-7 gives the full variable domain: DVKVTQSSRYLVKRTGEKVFLECVQDMDHENMFWYRQDPGLGLRLIYFSYDVKMKEKGDIPEGYSVSREKKERFSLILESASTNQTSMYLCASKTNGYEQYFGPGTRLTVT.

A note on this clonotype: A much larger clone lies a single base off, so this may be a read error. The chain recombines TRBV30 with TRBJ1-5; TRBD1 is a possible D gene (5 bases). V gave up 0 bases and J gave up 4 bases, with 13 bases separating them. CDR1 and CDR2 from the germline V gene are GTSNPN and SVGIG (reference sequence). The CDR3 has 15 amino acids. DNA for the CDR3: TGTGCCTGGAGTGTACTGGGACCGACTAATCAGCCCCAGCATTTT. Its translation is CAWSVLGPTNQPQHF. The variable domain in full, completed from reference TRBV30 and TRBJ1-5, reads SQTIHQWPATLVQPVGSPLSLECTVEGTSNPNLYWYRQAAGRGLQLLFYSVGIGQISSEVPQNLSASRPQDRQFILSSKKLLLSDSGFYLCAWSVLGPTNQPQHFGDGTRLSIL.

The chain carries TRBV7-8 and TRBJ1-1; 12 bases fit TRBD1. Germline CDR1 SGHVS, CDR2 FQNEAQ. J lost 3 bases, V lost 5 bases, and 10 bases had no gene match. This CDR3 region has 17 residues. The DNA of the CDR3 is TGTGCCAGCAGCCGCCGGGACAGGGGGCCTTGGGACACTGAAGCTTTCTTT. It encodes CASSRRDRGPWDTEAFF.

This clonotype has just a few counts. This rearrangement joins TRBV20-1 to TRBJ2-7, with TRBD2 as a possible D gene (5 bases). Germline V gene sequence: CDR1 DFQATT, CDR2 SNEGSKA (reference sequence). V was cut by 6 bases and J by 7 bases, with 19 bases left in between. The CDR3 length is 13 residues. The CDR3 bases are TGCAGTGCGCGCTTGACCCGGTCGGGGGAGCAGTACTTC. This gives the protein CSARLTRSGEQYF.